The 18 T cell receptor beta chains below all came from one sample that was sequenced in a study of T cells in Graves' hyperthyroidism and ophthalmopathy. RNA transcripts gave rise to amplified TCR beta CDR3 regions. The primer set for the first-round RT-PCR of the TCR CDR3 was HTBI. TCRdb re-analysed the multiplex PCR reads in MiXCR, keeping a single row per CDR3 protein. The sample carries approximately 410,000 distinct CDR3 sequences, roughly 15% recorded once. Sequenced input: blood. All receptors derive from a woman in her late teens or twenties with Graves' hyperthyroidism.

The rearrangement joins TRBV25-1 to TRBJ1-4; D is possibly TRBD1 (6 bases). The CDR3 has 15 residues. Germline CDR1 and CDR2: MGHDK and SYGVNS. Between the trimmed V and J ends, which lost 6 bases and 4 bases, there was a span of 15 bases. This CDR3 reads CASSLTGGYNEKLFF. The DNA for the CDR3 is TGTGCCAGCAGCCTTACGGGGGGCTATAATGAAAAACTGTTTTTT.

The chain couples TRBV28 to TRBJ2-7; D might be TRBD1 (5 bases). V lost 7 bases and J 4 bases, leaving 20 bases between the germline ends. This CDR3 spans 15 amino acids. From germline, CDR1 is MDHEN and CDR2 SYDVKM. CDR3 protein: CASTSPGTGDYEQYF. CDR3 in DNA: TGTGCCAGCACCTCCCCGGGCACAGGAGATTACGAGCAGTACTTC.

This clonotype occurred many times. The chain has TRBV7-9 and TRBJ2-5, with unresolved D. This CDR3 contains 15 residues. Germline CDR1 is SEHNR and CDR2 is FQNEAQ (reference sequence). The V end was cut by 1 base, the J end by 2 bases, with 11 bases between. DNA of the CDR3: TGTGCCAGCAGCTTAGTTAGGCCGGCTCAAGAGACCCAGTACTTC. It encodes CASSLVRPAQETQYF.

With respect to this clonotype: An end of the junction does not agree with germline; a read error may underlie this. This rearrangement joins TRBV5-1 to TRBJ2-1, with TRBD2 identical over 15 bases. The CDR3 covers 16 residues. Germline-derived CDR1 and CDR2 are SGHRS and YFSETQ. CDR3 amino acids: CASSGLAGGLSNEQFF. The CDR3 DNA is TGTGCCAGCAGCGGACTAGCGGGAGGGTTAAGCAATGAGCAGTTCTTC.

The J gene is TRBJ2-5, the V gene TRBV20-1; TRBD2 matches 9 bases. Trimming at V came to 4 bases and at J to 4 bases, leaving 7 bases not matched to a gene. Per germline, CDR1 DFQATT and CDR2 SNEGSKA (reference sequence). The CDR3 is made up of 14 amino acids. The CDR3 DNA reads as TGCAGTGCTATGAGTAGCGGGAGAGGAGAGACCCAGTACTTC. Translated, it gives CSAMSSGRGETQYF.

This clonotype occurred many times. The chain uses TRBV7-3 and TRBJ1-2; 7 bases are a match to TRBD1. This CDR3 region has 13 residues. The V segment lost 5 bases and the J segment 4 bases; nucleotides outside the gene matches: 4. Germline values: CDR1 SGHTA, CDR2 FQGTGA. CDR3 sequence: CASSQGDFYGYTF. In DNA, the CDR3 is TGTGCCAGCAGCCAGGGGGATTTCTATGGCTACACCTTC.

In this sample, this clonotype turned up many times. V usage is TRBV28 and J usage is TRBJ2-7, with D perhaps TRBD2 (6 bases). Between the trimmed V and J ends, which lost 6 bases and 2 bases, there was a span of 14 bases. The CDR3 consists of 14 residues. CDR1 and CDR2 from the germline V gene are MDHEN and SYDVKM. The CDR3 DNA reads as TGTGCCAGCAGCACGCTAGGGACTCCCTACGAGCAGTACTTC. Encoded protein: CASSTLGTPYEQYF.

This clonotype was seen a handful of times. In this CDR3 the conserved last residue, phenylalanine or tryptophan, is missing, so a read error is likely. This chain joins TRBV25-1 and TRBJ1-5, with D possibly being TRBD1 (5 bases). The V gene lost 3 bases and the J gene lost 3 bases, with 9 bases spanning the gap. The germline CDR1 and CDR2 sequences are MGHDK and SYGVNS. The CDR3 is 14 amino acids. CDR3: CASSEGTYNQPQHL. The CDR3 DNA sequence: TGTGCCAGCAGTGAGGGGACCTACAATCAGCCCCAGCATCTT.

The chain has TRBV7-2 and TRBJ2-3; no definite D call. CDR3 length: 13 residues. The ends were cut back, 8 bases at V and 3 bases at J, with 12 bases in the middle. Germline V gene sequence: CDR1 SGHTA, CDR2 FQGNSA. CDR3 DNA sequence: TGTGCCAGCTGCCCCGAGCTGACAGATACGCAGTATTTT. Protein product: CASCPELTDTQYF.

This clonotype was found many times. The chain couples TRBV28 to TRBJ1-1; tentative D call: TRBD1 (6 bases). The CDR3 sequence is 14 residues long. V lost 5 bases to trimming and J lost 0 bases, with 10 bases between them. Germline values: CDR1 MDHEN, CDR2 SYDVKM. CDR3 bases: TGTGCCAGCAGTAGGGGGACCGTGAACACTGAAGCTTTCTTT. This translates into CASSRGTVNTEAFF.

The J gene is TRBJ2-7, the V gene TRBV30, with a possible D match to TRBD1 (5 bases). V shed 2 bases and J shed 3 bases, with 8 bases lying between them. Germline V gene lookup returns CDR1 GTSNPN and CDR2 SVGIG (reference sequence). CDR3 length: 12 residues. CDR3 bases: TGTGCCTGGAGTCGGCAGGGCTACGAGCAGTACTTC. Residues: CAWSRQGYEQYF.

CDR3 sequence (DNA): TGTGCCAGTAGTCCAGACAGCGACACTGAAGCTTTCTTT. As protein: CASSPDSDTEAFF. V gene TRBV19 combines with J gene TRBJ1-1; D may be TRBD1 (5 bases). Between the trimmed V and J ends, which lost 5 bases and 3 bases, there was a span of 10 bases. The CDR3 extends over 13 amino acids. Germline CDR1 and CDR2: LNHDA and SQIVND (reference sequence).

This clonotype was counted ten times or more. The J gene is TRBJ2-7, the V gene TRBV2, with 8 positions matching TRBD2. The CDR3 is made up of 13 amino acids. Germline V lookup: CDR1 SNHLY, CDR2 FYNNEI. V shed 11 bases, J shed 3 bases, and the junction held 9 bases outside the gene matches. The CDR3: CAARGGPNYEQYF. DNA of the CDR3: TGTGCCGCTCGGGGGGGACCCAACTACGAGCAGTACTTC.

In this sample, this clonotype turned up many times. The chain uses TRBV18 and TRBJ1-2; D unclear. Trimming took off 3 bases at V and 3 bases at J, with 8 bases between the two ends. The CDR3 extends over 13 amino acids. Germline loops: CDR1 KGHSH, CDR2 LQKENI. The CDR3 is CASSPDLDYGYTF. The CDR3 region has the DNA TGTGCCAGCTCACCTGACTTAGACTATGGCTACACCTTC.

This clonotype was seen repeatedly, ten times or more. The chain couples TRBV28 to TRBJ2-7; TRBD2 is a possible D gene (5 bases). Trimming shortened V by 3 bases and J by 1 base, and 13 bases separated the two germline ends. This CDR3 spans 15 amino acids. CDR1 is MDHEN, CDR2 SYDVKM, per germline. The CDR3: CASSLSRGRSYEQYF. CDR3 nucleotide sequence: TGTGCCAGCAGTTTGAGTCGAGGGCGGTCCTACGAGCAGTACTTC.

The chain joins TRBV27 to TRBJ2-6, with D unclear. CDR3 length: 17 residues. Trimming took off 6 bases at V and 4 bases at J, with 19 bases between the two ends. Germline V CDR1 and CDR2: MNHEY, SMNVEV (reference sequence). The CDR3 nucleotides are TGTGCCAGCAGGCCAGACCTCGGGCAGGCAGGGGCCAACGTCCTGACTTTC. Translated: CASRPDLGQAGANVLTF.

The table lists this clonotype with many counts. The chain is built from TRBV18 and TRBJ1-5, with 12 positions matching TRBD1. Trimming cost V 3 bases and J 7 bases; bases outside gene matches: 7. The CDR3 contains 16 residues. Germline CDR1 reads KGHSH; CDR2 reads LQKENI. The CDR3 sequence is CASSPSGTGGGQPQHF. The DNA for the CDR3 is TGTGCCAGCTCACCGTCCGGGACAGGGGGCGGGCAGCCCCAGCATTTT.

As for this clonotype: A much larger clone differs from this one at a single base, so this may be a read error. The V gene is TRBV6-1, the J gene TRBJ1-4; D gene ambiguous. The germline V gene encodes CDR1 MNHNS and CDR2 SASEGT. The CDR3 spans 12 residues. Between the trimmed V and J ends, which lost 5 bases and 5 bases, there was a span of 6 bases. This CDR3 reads CASSSANEKLFF. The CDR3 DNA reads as TGTGCCAGCAGTTCCGCGAATGAAAAACTGTTTTTT.